A selection of T cell receptor beta chains follows, all from one sample in a study of blood T cell repertoires in COVID-19. Generated by immunoSEQ multiplex PCR, the TCRdb table keeps only in-frame clones and is missing some. Found here are 250,000 to 300,000 clones, about nine tenths of them singletons; the top ten hold about 1.1%. Specimen: PBMCs or T cells enriched from blood (not recorded which). The receptors here all came from a woman in her twenties or thirties who had recovered from COVID-19. The CDR3 runs from the conserved cysteine through the conserved F or W. The D gene is left open where the match is weak. Clone size appears in some rows only: once, few, many, or a class for an expanded clone.

DNA: TGTGCCAGCAGTGGGACTAGCGGGAGTGGGTACGAGCAGTACTTC
CDR3: CASSGTSGSGYEQYF
D: TRBD2
V: TRBV28
size: once
J: TRBJ2-7

DNA: TGCAGCGTTGAGCCCAGCGGGACCTACGAGCAGTACTTC
CDR3: CSVEPSGTYEQYF
D: TRBD2
V: TRBV29-1
size: -
J: TRBJ2-7

DNA: TGTGCCAGCAGCCCCACCGACTCTTTCACCTACGAGCAGTACTTC
CDR3: CASSPTDSFTYEQYF
D: -
V: TRBV11-2
size: -
J: TRBJ2-7

DNA: TGTGCCATCACAGTTGGGACAAACACTGAAGCTTTCTTT
CDR3: CAITVGTNTEAFF
D: -
V: TRBV10-3
size: -
J: TRBJ1-1

DNA: TGTGCCAGCAGCCCCAGCTCCTACAATGAGCAGTTCTTC
CDR3: CASSPSSYNEQFF
D: -
V: TRBV7-9
size: -
J: TRBJ2-1

DNA: TGTGCCAGCAGCCAAAGCCCGGGACTAGCGGGAGGGCGCGGCACCGGGGAGCTGTTTTTT
CDR3: CASSQSPGLAGGRGTGELFF
D: TRBD2
V: TRBV3-1/TRBV3-2
size: -
J: TRBJ2-2

DNA: TGTGCCTGGAGTCCACGGACTACCGGCGATGAGCAGTTCTTC
CDR3: CAWSPRTTGDEQFF
D: -
V: TRBV30
size: -
J: TRBJ2-1

DNA: TGTGCCAGCAGGACTAGTTTCGGCACAGATACGCAGTATTTT
CDR3: CASRTSFGTDTQYF
D: -
V: TRBV2
size: -
J: TRBJ2-3

DNA: TGCGCCAGCAGCTTGGGAGGGGTACTAGCGGATTTTTCCTACGAGCAGTACTTC
CDR3: CASSLGGVLADFSYEQYF
D: TRBD2
V: TRBV5-1
size: -
J: TRBJ2-7

DNA: TGTGCCAGCAGCTTAGAGGACAGGGGGCGAAAAGCTTTCTTT
CDR3: CASSLEDRGRKAFF
D: TRBD1
V: TRBV13
size: -
J: TRBJ1-1

DNA: TGTGCCAGCAGTATGACTTCCACGACTACCATCCAAGAGACCCAGTACTTC
CDR3: CASSMTSTTTIQETQYF
D: -
V: TRBV28
size: -
J: TRBJ2-5

DNA: TGTGCCTGGAGTGTTGGAGCGGTTAGCACAGATACGCAGTATTTT
CDR3: CAWSVGAVSTDTQYF
D: -
V: TRBV30
size: -
J: TRBJ2-3

DNA: TGTGCCAGCAGCCAACAGGGGTTGAACACTGAAGCTTTCTTT
CDR3: CASSQQGLNTEAFF
D: TRBD1
V: TRBV6-2/TRBV6-3
size: -
J: TRBJ1-1

DNA: TGTGCCAGCAGCGCACAGGGGGAGTTCACTGAAGCTTTCTTT
CDR3: CASSAQGEFTEAFF
D: TRBD1
V: TRBV7-3
size: few
J: TRBJ1-1